The rows below give T cell receptor beta chains drawn from one sample of a study of shared clonotypes between healthy human individuals. TCRdb keeps only in-frame clones here, not all; method: immunoSEQ multiplex PCR. Among just over 2,000,000 clones listed, 85% to 95% were seen once. What was sequenced was naive CD4+ T cells sorted from blood. The receptors come from a man between 18 and 29 years old in good health. The CDR3 runs from the conserved cysteine through the conserved F or W. A D gene is named only where the DNA matches it firmly. Clone size is not always given. Where it is, it says once, few, many or a class for expanded clones.

v_call: TRBV2; clone_size: -; d_call: -; j_call: TRBJ2-2; cdr3_aa: CASTVSGKKTGELFF; cdr3_nt: TGTGCCAGCACGGTGTCAGGGAAGAAGACCGGGGAGCTGTTTTTT
v_call: TRBV30; clone_size: -; d_call: TRBD1; j_call: TRBJ1-1; cdr3_aa: CAWSLRKQGSTEAFF; cdr3_nt: TGTGCCTGGAGTCTGAGGAAACAGGGGTCCACTGAAGCTTTCTTT
v_call: TRBV7-8; clone_size: once; d_call: -; j_call: TRBJ2-7; cdr3_aa: CASSSLGTLRSYEQYF; cdr3_nt: TGTGCCAGCAGCAGTTTAGGAACTTTACGATCCTACGAGCAGTACTTC
v_call: TRBV5-1; clone_size: -; d_call: -; j_call: TRBJ1-3; cdr3_aa: CASSTDLSGNTIYF; cdr3_nt: TGCGCCAGCAGCACGGACCTATCTGGAAACACCATATATTTT
v_call: TRBV5-1; clone_size: many; d_call: TRBD2; j_call: TRBJ2-7; cdr3_aa: CARSPWTSGSPQIPEQYF; cdr3_nt: TGCGCCAGGAGCCCGTGGACTAGCGGGAGTCCCCAAATACCCGAGCAGTACTTC
v_call: TRBV9; clone_size: -; d_call: -; j_call: TRBJ2-7; cdr3_aa: CASSIGGPDYEQYF; cdr3_nt: TGTGCCAGCAGCATTGGGGGTCCCGATTACGAGCAGTACTTC
v_call: TRBV6-5; clone_size: -; d_call: -; j_call: TRBJ1-4; cdr3_aa: CASSDAGMNEKLFF; cdr3_nt: TGTGCCAGCAGCGACGCGGGGATGAATGAAAAACTGTTTTTT
v_call: TRBV2; clone_size: -; d_call: -; j_call: TRBJ1-6; cdr3_aa: CASSEARGAYNSPLHF; cdr3_nt: TGTGCCAGCAGTGAAGCGCGGGGAGCCTATAATTCACCCCTCCACTTT
v_call: TRBV27; clone_size: -; d_call: TRBD2; j_call: TRBJ2-3; cdr3_aa: CASSQRLAAGGTQYF; cdr3_nt: TGTGCCAGCAGTCAGCGACTAGCCGCAGGAGGTACGCAGTATTTT
v_call: TRBV18; clone_size: -; d_call: -; j_call: TRBJ2-7; cdr3_aa: CASSPERREQYF; cdr3_nt: TGTGCCAGCTCACCCGAAAGACGCGAGCAGTACTTC
v_call: TRBV6-6; clone_size: -; d_call: -; j_call: TRBJ1-2; cdr3_aa: CASSRTSNYGYTF; cdr3_nt: TGTGCCAGCAGTCGTACCTCTAACTATGGCTACACCTTC
v_call: TRBV6-5; clone_size: -; d_call: -; j_call: TRBJ2-2; cdr3_aa: CASRSGLYTGELFF; cdr3_nt: TGTGCCAGCAGATCGGGACTCTACACCGGGGAGCTGTTTTTT
v_call: TRBV27; clone_size: -; d_call: -; j_call: TRBJ1-5; cdr3_aa: CASSLSGSNQPQHF; cdr3_nt: TGTGCCAGCAGTTTATCGGGGAGCAATCAGCCCCAGCATTTT
v_call: TRBV5-1; clone_size: -; d_call: TRBD1; j_call: TRBJ1-1; cdr3_aa: CASSFDRAEAFF; cdr3_nt: TGCGCCAGCAGCTTTGACAGGGCCGAAGCCTTCTTT
v_call: TRBV2; clone_size: -; d_call: -; j_call: TRBJ2-7; cdr3_aa: CASSEGPGVEQYF; cdr3_nt: TGTGCCAGCAGTGAAGGCCCCGGAGTCGAGCAGTACTTC
v_call: TRBV6-1; clone_size: -; d_call: TRBD1; j_call: TRBJ1-1; cdr3_aa: CASYHTGGSTEAFF; cdr3_nt: TGTGCCAGTTACCACACAGGGGGCTCCACTGAAGCTTTCTTT
v_call: TRBV18; clone_size: -; d_call: -; j_call: TRBJ2-5; cdr3_aa: CASSGGVKETQYF; cdr3_nt: TGTGCCAGCTCAGGCGGGGTAAAAGAGACCCAGTACTTC
v_call: TRBV7-9; clone_size: -; d_call: -; j_call: TRBJ1-4; cdr3_aa: CASSLGDSPNEKLFF; cdr3_nt: TGTGCCAGCAGCTTAGGAGACAGCCCTAATGAAAAACTGTTTTTT
v_call: TRBV19; clone_size: few; d_call: TRBD1; j_call: TRBJ1-4; cdr3_aa: CASSRQRTGAEKLFF; cdr3_nt: TGTGCCAGTAGCAGACAAAGGACAGGGGCTGAAAAACTGTTTTTT
v_call: TRBV11-2; clone_size: -; d_call: TRBD2; j_call: TRBJ2-3; cdr3_aa: CASSSGLAPDTQYF; cdr3_nt: TGTGCCAGCAGCTCCGGACTAGCTCCGGATACGCAGTATTTT
v_call: TRBV5-1; clone_size: -; d_call: -; j_call: TRBJ2-7; cdr3_aa: CASSFGGSSYEQYF; cdr3_nt: TGCGCCAGCAGCTTCGGGGGATCATCCTACGAGCAGTACTTC
v_call: TRBV18; clone_size: -; d_call: -; j_call: TRBJ1-5; cdr3_aa: CASSPNEGQPQHF; cdr3_nt: TGTGCCAGCTCACCCAACGAGGGGCAGCCCCAGCATTTT
v_call: TRBV9; clone_size: -; d_call: TRBD1; j_call: TRBJ1-1; cdr3_aa: CASSVVRGQGTEAFF; cdr3_nt: TGTGCCAGCAGCGTAGTGAGGGGGCAGGGCACTGAAGCTTTCTTT
v_call: TRBV27; clone_size: -; d_call: TRBD1; j_call: TRBJ2-7; cdr3_aa: CASTSRGFGNALPYEQYF; cdr3_nt: TGTGCCAGCACGTCCAGGGGGTTCGGAAACGCACTACCCTACGAGCAGTACTTC
v_call: TRBV7-2; clone_size: -; d_call: TRBD2; j_call: TRBJ2-2; cdr3_aa: CASSARAGRNTGELFF; cdr3_nt: TGTGCCAGCAGCGCTCGAGCGGGGAGGAACACCGGGGAGCTGTTTTTT
v_call: TRBV7-9; clone_size: -; d_call: -; j_call: TRBJ2-3; cdr3_aa: CASSPFFGGVWVTQYF; cdr3_nt: TGTGCCAGCAGCCCGTTCTTCGGTGGGGTATGGGTTACGCAGTATTTT
v_call: TRBV5-1; clone_size: -; d_call: -; j_call: TRBJ1-2; cdr3_aa: CASSFLPPGSGDYGYTF; cdr3_nt: TGCGCCAGCAGCTTCCTCCCCCCTGGTTCCGGAGACTATGGCTACACCTTC
v_call: TRBV4-1; clone_size: -; d_call: -; j_call: TRBJ1-2; cdr3_aa: CASSQGAEAQFYGYTF; cdr3_nt: TGCGCCAGCAGCCAAGGGGCTGAAGCCCAGTTCTATGGCTACACCTTC
v_call: TRBV5-1; clone_size: -; d_call: -; j_call: TRBJ2-1; cdr3_aa: CASSLSSNEQFF; cdr3_nt: TGCGCCAGCAGCTTGTCAAGCAATGAGCAGTTCTTC
v_call: TRBV10-2; clone_size: -; d_call: TRBD1; j_call: TRBJ1-4; cdr3_aa: CASSDPRQGGNEKLFF; cdr3_nt: TGCGCCAGCAGTGACCCTAGACAGGGGGGAAATGAAAAACTGTTTTTT
v_call: TRBV21-1; clone_size: -; d_call: -; j_call: TRBJ1-1; cdr3_aa: CASPHRDIHTEAFF; cdr3_nt: TGTGCCAGCCCCCACCGGGACATACACACTGAAGCTTTCTTT
v_call: TRBV2; clone_size: -; d_call: TRBD1; j_call: TRBJ1-1; cdr3_aa: CANPPGTGGMSTEAFF; cdr3_nt: TGTGCCAACCCCCCCGGGACAGGGGGCATGAGCACTGAAGCTTTCTTT
v_call: TRBV18; clone_size: -; d_call: TRBD1; j_call: TRBJ1-1; cdr3_aa: CASTLGQGNTEAFF; cdr3_nt: TGTGCCAGCACCCTGGGACAGGGGAACACTGAAGCTTTCTTT
v_call: TRBV21-1; clone_size: -; d_call: -; j_call: TRBJ2-7; cdr3_aa: CASSQGPTDYEQYF; cdr3_nt: TGTGCCAGCAGCCAGGGCCCTACGGACTACGAGCAGTACTTC
v_call: TRBV5-5; clone_size: -; d_call: -; j_call: TRBJ2-5; cdr3_aa: CASSLAWSETQYF; cdr3_nt: TGTGCCAGCAGCTTGGCCTGGTCCGAGACCCAGTACTTC
v_call: TRBV7-8; clone_size: once; d_call: -; j_call: TRBJ1-2; cdr3_aa: CASSLAQGGGYTF; cdr3_nt: TGTGCCAGCAGCTTAGCCCAGGGAGGGGGGTACACCTTC
v_call: TRBV6-6; clone_size: -; d_call: -; j_call: TRBJ2-7; cdr3_aa: CASSPGQFYEQYF; cdr3_nt: TGTGCCAGCAGTCCAGGACAGTTCTACGAGCAGTACTTC
v_call: TRBV18; clone_size: -; d_call: -; j_call: TRBJ1-3; cdr3_aa: CASSRPGPAGNTIYF; cdr3_nt: TGTGCCAGCTCACGCCCGGGGCCGGCCGGAAACACCATATATTTT
v_call: TRBV9; clone_size: once; d_call: -; j_call: TRBJ1-6; cdr3_aa: CASSLGREGSPLHF; cdr3_nt: TGTGCCAGCAGCCTAGGCAGGGAAGGTTCACCCCTCCACTTT
v_call: TRBV19; clone_size: -; d_call: -; j_call: TRBJ2-7; cdr3_aa: CASSREGRTYEQYF; cdr3_nt: TGTGCCAGTAGTCGGGAAGGCCGCACCTACGAGCAGTACTTC
v_call: TRBV10-3; clone_size: -; d_call: TRBD2; j_call: TRBJ2-1; cdr3_aa: CAIRGTSGGTPSYNEQFF; cdr3_nt: TGTGCCATCAGAGGGACTAGCGGGGGGACCCCCTCCTACAATGAGCAGTTCTTC
v_call: TRBV28; clone_size: -; d_call: -; j_call: TRBJ2-1; cdr3_aa: CASMRLGNEQFF; cdr3_nt: TGTGCCAGCATGAGGTTGGGAAATGAGCAGTTCTTC
v_call: TRBV29-1; clone_size: -; d_call: TRBD2; j_call: TRBJ2-3; cdr3_aa: CSVGLTSERTDTQYF; cdr3_nt: TGCAGCGTTGGTCTGACTAGCGAACGCACAGATACGCAGTATTTT
v_call: TRBV7-8; clone_size: -; d_call: -; j_call: TRBJ2-7; cdr3_aa: CASSLSRREQYF; cdr3_nt: TGTGCCAGCAGCTTAAGCAGGCGCGAGCAGTACTTC
v_call: TRBV9; clone_size: -; d_call: TRBD2; j_call: TRBJ2-5; cdr3_aa: CASSVAASGGQETQYF; cdr3_nt: TGTGCCAGCAGCGTAGCTGCTAGCGGGGGCCAAGAGACCCAGTACTTC
v_call: TRBV9; clone_size: -; d_call: -; j_call: TRBJ2-5; cdr3_aa: CASSPRQDQETQYF; cdr3_nt: TGTGCCAGCAGCCCCCGACAGGACCAAGAGACCCAGTACTTC
v_call: TRBV29-1; clone_size: -; d_call: TRBD1; j_call: TRBJ2-5; cdr3_aa: CSFRGLWETQYF; cdr3_nt: TGCAGCTTCAGGGGGCTATGGGAGACCCAGTACTTC
v_call: TRBV5-6; clone_size: -; d_call: -; j_call: TRBJ2-4; cdr3_aa: CASSLDPSEDIQYF; cdr3_nt: TGTGCCAGCAGCTTGGATCCGTCAGAAGACATTCAGTACTTC
v_call: TRBV6-5; clone_size: -; d_call: TRBD1; j_call: TRBJ1-5; cdr3_aa: CASSYEQGLPQHF; cdr3_nt: TGTGCCAGCAGTTACGAACAGGGGTTGCCCCAGCATTTT
v_call: TRBV30; clone_size: -; d_call: -; j_call: TRBJ1-6; cdr3_aa: CAWDQGHYNSPLHF; cdr3_nt: TGTGCCTGGGACCAGGGACATTATAATTCACCCCTCCACTTT
v_call: TRBV9; clone_size: -; d_call: -; j_call: TRBJ2-3; cdr3_aa: CASSVTGYTDTQYF; cdr3_nt: TGTGCCAGCAGCGTAACAGGGTACACAGATACGCAGTATTTT
v_call: TRBV5-1; clone_size: -; d_call: -; j_call: TRBJ2-5; cdr3_aa: CASSFYGHQETQYF; cdr3_nt: TGCGCCAGCAGCTTCTACGGACACCAAGAGACCCAGTACTTC
v_call: TRBV4-1; clone_size: -; d_call: TRBD1; j_call: TRBJ1-5; cdr3_aa: CASSQVGGGTAQHF; cdr3_nt: TGCGCCAGCAGCCAAGTAGGGGGGGGGACAGCCCAGCATTTT
v_call: TRBV14; clone_size: -; d_call: -; j_call: TRBJ2-7; cdr3_aa: CASSQPGQRQSF; cdr3_nt: TGTGCCAGCAGCCAACCCGGACAGAGGCAAAGCTTC
v_call: TRBV6-6; clone_size: -; d_call: -; j_call: TRBJ2-7; cdr3_aa: CASSYRVLNEQYF; cdr3_nt: TGTGCCAGCAGTTACAGGGTTTTGAACGAGCAGTACTTC
v_call: TRBV2; clone_size: -; d_call: -; j_call: TRBJ2-7; cdr3_aa: CASSDPPVRRTEQYF; cdr3_nt: TGTGCCAGCAGTGACCCCCCCGTTCGTAGGACAGAGCAGTACTTC